The 2 T cell receptor beta chains in this list originate from one sample, sequenced in a study of PD-1 blockade in classical Hodgkin lymphoma. Time point meaning: newly diagnosed, previously untreated cHL patient sample. Method: immunoSEQ multiplex PCR; TCRdb's copy keeps in-frame clones and lacks some. The sample has fewer than 35,000 clones, approximately 91% seen once; the top ten hold about 4%. What was sequenced was peripheral blood mononuclear cells (PBMCs). The source is a human donor with classical Hodgkin lymphoma.

The genes are TRBV11-3 and TRBJ2-7; possibly TRBD2 for D (7 bases). This CDR3 is 15 amino acids long. Germline lookup yields CDR1 SGHNT and CDR2 YENEEA. The V end was cut by 3 bases, the J end by 5 bases, with 17 bases between. CDR3 DNA: TGTGCCAGCAGCTTGGAAGGGGGGGCCCGGGACGAGCAGTACTTC. It encodes CASSLEGGARDEQYF.

This clone showed up just once. This chain connects TRBV7-9 to TRBJ1-3; D is possibly TRBD1 (5 bases). The CDR3 extends over 14 amino acids. Trimming pared 5 bases from V and 2 bases from J, leaving 10 bases between. Germline V lookup: CDR1 SEHNR, CDR2 FQNEAQ (reference sequence). CDR3 region: CASSAGRAGNTIYF. The CDR3 DNA reads TGTGCCAGCAGCGCAGGGAGGGCTGGAAACACCATATATTTT. Looking up the rest from reference TRBV7-9 and TRBJ1-3 gives the full variable domain: DTGVSQNPRHKITKRGQNVTFRCDPISEHNRLYWYRQTLGQGPEFLTYFQNEAQLEKSRLLSDRFSAERPKGSFSTLEIQRTEQGDSAMYLCASSAGRAGNTIYFGEGSWLTVV.